A single sample gave rise to the 20 T cell receptor beta chains below, sequenced in a study of siplizumab effects on memory and regulatory T cells. Sequencing was performed with immunoSEQ multiplex PCR; in TCRdb, only in-frame clones are kept and a portion is missing. The sample has around 65,000 clones, approximately 79% seen once. Specimen: memory CD4+ T cells sorted from blood. All receptors come from a human donor in good health.

The rearrangement uses TRBV28 and TRBJ1-3; D unclear. This CDR3 has 12 residues. Trimming cost V 4 bases and J 4 bases, with 5 bases left between them. Germline V gene data show CDR1 as MDHEN and CDR2 as SYDVKM. The CDR3 nucleotides read TGTGCCAGCAGTTCCCTGGGAAACACCATATATTTT. This codes for CASSSLGNTIYF.

This chain links TRBV7-2 with TRBJ2-7; D is ambiguous. The length of the CDR3 is 13 residues. Germline CDR1 and CDR2: SGHTA and FQGNSA. Between the trimmed V and J ends, which lost 3 bases and 3 bases, there was a span of 9 bases. The CDR3 coding sequence is TGTGCCAGCAGCTTTTCTTTAGACTACGAGCAGTACTTC. Protein: CASSFSLDYEQYF.

The gene calls are TRBV6-7 and TRBJ2-1, with D perhaps matching TRBD1 (5 bases). TRBV6-7 is recorded as an ORF, its role being uncertain. CDR3 length: 11 residues. V gave up 8 bases and J gave up 8 bases, with 10 bases separating them. The CDR3 region is CASCRVYEQFF. The CDR3 DNA reads as TGTGCCAGCTGCAGGGTGTATGAGCAGTTCTTC.

The table lists this clone with a count of one. The rearrangement links TRBV5-1 to TRBJ2-3; TRBD1 matches at 7 bases. The CDR3 has 16 amino acids. V lost 4 bases and J lost 1; bases outside the gene matches: 9. The V gene's germline CDR1 is SGHRS and CDR2 YFSETQ. In DNA, the CDR3 is TGCGCCAGCAGCCCGACTCCAGGGGGAGGCACAGATACGCAGTATTTT. Its protein is CASSPTPGGGTDTQYF. Looking up the rest from reference TRBV5-1 and TRBJ2-3 gives the full variable domain: KAGVTQTPRYLIKTRGQQVTLSCSPISGHRSVSWYQQTPGQGLQFLFEYFSETQRNKGNFPGRFSGRQFSNSRSEMNVSTLELGDSALYLCASSPTPGGGTDTQYFGPGTRLTVL.

This clone has only one observation. The CDR3 region is CASSLPNEQYF. The DNA for the CDR3 is TGTGCCAGCAGCTTACCTAACGAGCAGTACTTC. The V call is TRBV7-9, the J call TRBJ2-7; D is unclear. The V end was cut by 2 bases, the J end by 5 bases, with 4 bases between. Per the germline V gene, CDR1 is SEHNR and CDR2 is FQNEAQ (reference sequence). The CDR3 consists of 11 residues.

The chain joins TRBV5-1 to TRBJ2-7; the match to TRBD1 covers 7 bases. J lost 0 bases, V lost 2 bases, and 2 bases had no gene match. The CDR3 has 14 amino acids. CDR1 is SGHRS and CDR2 is YFSETQ in the germline V gene. This CDR3 is CASSLQGSSYEQYF. The CDR3, as DNA: TGCGCCAGCAGCTTACAGGGGAGCTCCTACGAGCAGTACTTC.

The V gene is TRBV27, the J gene TRBJ1-5; D is possibly TRBD1 (5 bases). The CDR3 runs 15 residues. Germline CDR1 and CDR2: MNHEY and SMNVEV (reference sequence). V lost 1 base to trimming and J lost 0 bases, with 7 bases between them. The DNA of the CDR3 is TGTGCCAGCAGTTTATGGGGGAATAGCAATCAGCCCCAGCATTTT. It encodes CASSLWGNSNQPQHF.

V and J are TRBV4-1 and TRBJ1-1, with D possibly being TRBD1 (6 bases). CDR3 length equals 15 residues. CDR1 is MGHRA and CDR2 is YSYEKL in the germline V gene. Trimming took 1 base from V and 0 from J, leaving 9 bases between them. The CDR3 reads CASSQGWGLNTEAFF. The CDR3 DNA reads as TGCGCCAGCAGCCAAGGCTGGGGGCTGAACACTGAAGCTTTCTTT.

J is TRBJ2-1 and V is TRBV7-9; D not certain. The germline gives CDR1 SEHNR, CDR2 FQNEAQ (reference sequence). V was cut by 5 bases and J by 1 base, with 12 bases left in between. The CDR3 loop spans 15 amino acids. In DNA, the CDR3 is TGTGCCAGCAGCCCACGGACCTCGTCCTACAATGAGCAGTTCTTC. It encodes CASSPRTSSYNEQFF.

This chain joins TRBV18 and TRBJ1-1, with 8 bases fitting TRBD1. Germline loops: CDR1 KGHSH, CDR2 LQKENI. The CDR3 is 15 amino acids. With 5 bases clipped from V and 3 bases from J, the junction kept 8 bases outside the gene matches. CDR3 region: CASSGNGQGDTEAFF. The CDR3 DNA follows: TGTGCCAGCTCAGGGAACGGACAGGGAGACACTGAAGCTTTCTTT.

The chain combines TRBV7-2 with TRBJ2-4; D assignment may be TRBD1 or TRBD2 (5 bases each). This CDR3 comprises 16 residues. Germline CDR1 and CDR2: SGHTA and FQGNSA. V was trimmed by 1 base and J by 0 bases, leaving 10 bases between them. Written as DNA, the CDR3 is TGTGCCAGCAGCTTAGGGGGGTCCCTAGCCAAAAACATTCAGTACTTC. As protein: CASSLGGSLAKNIQYF.

This chain links TRBV2 with TRBJ2-5; TRBD2 agrees at 9 bases. This CDR3 is 17 amino acids long. The germline gives CDR1 SNHLY, CDR2 FYNNEI. V lost 2 bases to trimming and J lost 3 bases; unmatched junction nucleotides: 10. The CDR3 sequence is CASSEPWLAGTKETQYF. CDR3 bases: TGTGCCAGCAGTGAACCCTGGCTAGCGGGAACGAAAGAGACCCAGTACTTC.

The V and J genes are TRBV5-1 and TRBJ1-2; D gene unclear. The CDR3 has 14 residues. In germline, CDR1 is SGHRS, CDR2 YFSETQ. Trimming shortened V by 7 bases and J by 6 bases, and 19 bases separated the two germline ends. CDR3 sequence: CASRRSSETDGYTF. The CDR3 DNA follows: TGCGCCAGCCGACGATCATCGGAAACCGATGGCTACACCTTC. Using reference TRBV5-1 and TRBJ1-2 for the parts outside the CDR3, the full variable domain is KAGVTQTPRYLIKTRGQQVTLSCSPISGHRSVSWYQQTPGQGLQFLFEYFSETQRNKGNFPGRFSGRQFSNSRSEMNVSTLELGDSALYLCASRRSSETDGYTFGSGTRLTVV.

V and J are TRBV11-2 and TRBJ2-1; no clear D gene. Germline V gene sequence: CDR1 SGHAT, CDR2 FQNNGV. This CDR3 spans 14 amino acids. V lost 6 bases and J 7 bases, leaving 16 bases between the germline ends. The CDR3 nucleotides are TGTGCCAGCAGTAAACCGGACGGAAGGAATGAGCAGTTCTTC. Amino acid sequence: CASSKPDGRNEQFF.

Here the CDR3 DNA reads TGTGCCAGCAAAATCGTCGGGAACTATGGCTACACCTTC. Translation: CASKIVGNYGYTF. The J gene is TRBJ1-2, the V gene TRBV6-5; the D is unclear. CDR1 is MNHEY, CDR2 SVGAGI, per germline. V lost 7 bases to trimming and J lost 2 bases, with 11 bases between them. The CDR3 consists of 13 residues.

This clone came up a few times. The chain couples TRBV5-6 to TRBJ1-5; TRBD1 matches at 10 bases. Germline CDR1 SGHDT, CDR2 YYEEEE. J was trimmed by 4 bases and V by 3 bases; bases with no gene match: 7. This CDR3 comprises 16 residues. The DNA of the CDR3 is TGTGCCAGCAGCTGGGGAGGACAGGGGGGGAATCAGCCCCAGCATTTT. Translating gives CASSWGGQGGNQPQHF.

For the CDR3, the DNA is TGTGCCAGCAGTTTCACCAGATTGGGTGAAAAACTGTTTTTT. Its translation is CASSFTRLGEKLFF. This chain joins TRBV27 and TRBJ1-4; D not certain. V was clipped by 3 bases and J by 7 bases, with 12 bases between them. This CDR3 has 14 amino acids. Per the germline V gene, CDR1 is MNHEY and CDR2 is SMNVEV (reference sequence).

The CDR3 sequence is CASSLSMGAGNTIYF. CDR3 DNA sequence: TGTGCCAGCAGCCTTTCTATGGGCGCTGGAAACACCATATATTTT. This sequence joins TRBV11-2 and TRBJ1-3; D is unresolved. V was pared by 5 bases and J by 2 bases, with 13 bases between. Germline V lookup: CDR1 SGHAT, CDR2 FQNNGV. This CDR3 has 15 amino acids. The whole variable domain, remainder taken from reference TRBV11-2 and TRBJ1-3, is EAGVAQSPRYKIIEKRQSVAFWCNPISGHATLYWYQQILGQGPKLLIQFQNNGVVDDSQLPKDRFSAERLKGVDSTLKIQPAKLEDSAVYLCASSLSMGAGNTIYFGEGSWLTVV.

This clone was counted a few times. The chain combines TRBV7-2 with TRBJ1-6; TRBD1 matches 7 bases. V gave up 2 bases and J gave up 4 bases; unmatched junction bases: 8. This CDR3 region has 17 residues. Germline CDR1 is SGHTA and CDR2 is FQGNSA. The CDR3 nucleotides are TGTGCCAGCAGCTTATTGGAGGGGGCAGGGTATAATTCACCCCTCCACTTT. It translates to CASSLLEGAGYNSPLHF.

The V and J genes are TRBV4-1 and TRBJ1-6, with a weak D call TRBD1 (6 bases). The CDR3 length is 16 residues. Germline CDR1 is MGHRA and CDR2 is YSYEKL. Deletions cut 6 bases from V and 1 base from J, with 13 bases between. CDR3 region: CASSQSGASYNSPLHF. As DNA, the CDR3 is TGCGCCAGCAGTCAGTCGGGGGCGTCCTATAATTCACCCCTCCACTTT.